This T cell receptor (beta chain) was documented in a study of T cell repertoires in cytomegalovirus infection. Looking at the study overall: Researchers turned to recently identified HLA-C-restricted CMV epitopes as well as well-studied HLA-B-restricted ones. Signatures in public TCR beta sequences pointed to both CMV infection and matching HLA type. General observations from the study: CMV carriers with the relevant HLA were identified by cumulative public TCR beta family frequency. Ex vivo, HLA-C-restricted CMV-specific TCR beta clonotypes prevailed over the rest of the response.

V shed 7 bases and J shed 6 bases, with 13 bases lying between them. Germline-derived CDR1 and CDR2 are MDHEN and SYDVKM. The CDR3 runs 13 residues. A single record per CDR3 protein comes from TCRdb applying MiXCR to the reads. The table records tens of thousands of distinct CDR3 sequences, around 18% of them present only once. This clonotype was detected only a few times. Its antigen is currently unknown. The sequencing here drew on CD8+ T cells from cultured PBMCs, taken from culture after CMV antigen stimulation. The chain joins TRBV28 to TRBJ1-5; no firm D call. The clonotype originates from a human donor in good health (CMV status not recorded). Some clones in this sample may be carry-over from other donors' samples. CDR3: CASNSVRGQPQHF. The CDR3 DNA follows: TGTGCCAGCAACAGTGTCCGAGGTCAGCCCCAGCATTTT.